The text below deals with one T cell receptor beta chain. The antigen is undetermined. It may be a read error: a sequence one base away is much more abundant. V was trimmed by 0 bases and J by 7 bases, leaving 10 bases between them. The CDR3 consists of 13 residues. Germline values: CDR1 LGHDT, CDR2 YNNKEL (reference sequence). The data are from a study of blood T cells in healthy people across ages. Whole-study results and caveats: A strong correlation was found between TCR beta diversity and the percentage of naive T cells.

A second PCR, run for 7 to 11 cycles, used a sample-barcoded 5' primer plus a J-beta primer mix. Via MiXCR, TCRdb re-called the 5' RACE reads, giving one row per CDR3 protein. Of hundreds of thousands of distinct CDR3 sequences listed, roughly half are singletons. The rearrangement joins TRBV3-1 to TRBJ2-7; D is unresolved. What was sequenced was blood. This TCR derives from a woman of 80 years or more in good health. The CDR3 reads CASSQDTRTEQYF. For the CDR3, the DNA is TGTGCCAGCAGCCAAGATACGCGCACTGAGCAGTACTTC.